These T cell receptor beta chains were read from a single sample in a study of early T cells in non-severe SARS-CoV-2 infection. TCRdb used MiXCR to reprocess the 5' RACE reads, holding one entry per CDR3 protein. The sample has some 87,000 distinct CDR3 sequences; over 10% are singletons. Input material: whole blood. The source is an adult who was a healthcare worker with PCR-confirmed SARS-CoV-2 infection or an uninfected control (not recorded which). The CDR3 runs from the conserved cysteine through the conserved F or W. Fields, in order: V gene, J gene, clone size, D gene, CDR3 DNA, CDR3 protein. The D gene is left open where the match is weak. Only part of the rows carry a size: once, few, many, or a class if the clone is expanded.

TRBV20-1	TRBJ2-3	NA	TRBD2	TGCAGTGCTAGACCCCAACGGACTAGCGGGGATACGCAGTATTTT	CSARPQRTSGDTQYF
TRBV14	TRBJ2-5	NA	NA	TGTGCCAGCACCTCCCTTGGGGGCGCGGGGGAGACCCAGTACTTC	CASTSLGGAGETQYF
TRBV7-8	TRBJ2-3	NA	NA	TGTGCCAGCAGCGTCCGGCGCGACACAGATACGCAGTATTTT	CASSVRRDTDTQYF
TRBV29-1	TRBJ2-7	many	TRBD2	TGCAGCGTCTCTAGCCTAGCGGATTACGAGCAGTACTTC	CSVSSLADYEQYF
TRBV5-4	TRBJ2-7	many	NA	TGTGCCAGCCACCGACCGGGCGGGTCCTACGAGCAGTACTTC	CASHRPGGSYEQYF
TRBV30	TRBJ1-1	few	NA	TGTGCCTGGACCTTCAGTGGGACTGGGGCTTTCTTT	CAWTFSGTGAFF
TRBV29-1	TRBJ1-1	NA	NA	TGCAGCGTAGCCTCCACCGAAGCTTTCTTT	CSVASTEAFF
TRBV10-3	TRBJ2-1	NA	TRBD1	TGTGCCATCAGCCCGGGACAGGGAGGGAATGAGCAGTTCTTC	CAISPGQGGNEQFF
TRBV30	TRBJ1-1	many	NA	TGTGCCTGGAGTCTTCAAGTGAACACTGAAGCTTTCTTT	CAWSLQVNTEAFF
TRBV9	TRBJ2-5	NA	TRBD2	TGTGCCAGCAGCGAGCGGGACGCCTGGACCCAGTACTTC	CASSERDAWTQYF
TRBV6-6	TRBJ2-7	many	NA	TGTGCCAGCAGTTCGTCCGGGGGCATCGACGAGCAGTACTTC	CASSSSGGIDEQYF
TRBV18	TRBJ2-7	NA	NA	TGTGCCAGCTCAAACCAGGCGGGACAGTGGTGGGACCGCTACGAGCAGTACTTC	CASSNQAGQWWDRYEQYF